The rows below give T cell receptor beta chains drawn from one sample of a study of cytomegalovirus exposure and HLA in healthy donors. TCRdb's copy holds only in-frame clones and misses some; the assay was immunoSEQ multiplex PCR. The sample has some 220,000 clones; around 89% are singletons. Input material: PBMCs. Receptors originate from a woman between 18 and 29 years old in good health and CMV-seronegative. CDR3s include the opening cysteine and the closing phenylalanine or tryptophan. D genes are given only for firm matches. The size field is filled for only some rows; it gives once, few, many or a size class.

>TRBV5-1|TRBJ2-3|TRBD1|.
CASRGGTGTDTQYF
TGCGCCAGCAGGGGGGGGACAGGGACAGATACGCAGTATTTT
>TRBV7-9|TRBJ1-5|TRBD1|.
CASSLAGAGGNQPQHF
TGTGCCAGCAGCTTAGCGGGGGCAGGGGGTAATCAGCCCCAGCATTTT
>TRBV13|TRBJ2-7|TRBD2|.
CASSPSGLAAEAHEQYF
TGTGCCAGCAGCCCCTCGGGACTAGCGGCTGAAGCCCACGAGCAGTACTTC
>TRBV5-1|TRBJ1-1|TRBD1|once
CASSSDRSNTEAFF
TGCGCCAGCAGCTCGGACAGGTCGAACACTGAAGCTTTCTTT
>TRBV27|TRBJ2-1|.|.
CASSRTVPGSYNEQFF
TGTGCCAGCAGCCGGACAGTTCCTGGCTCCTACAATGAGCAGTTCTTC
>TRBV6-5|TRBJ2-1|TRBD1|.
CASRPSGTGGNEQFF
TGTGCCAGCAGACCTTCCGGGACAGGGGGCAATGAGCAGTTCTTC
>TRBV15|TRBJ2-5|.|.
CATGGVTGETQYF
TGTGCCACCGGCGGGGTCACCGGGGAGACCCAGTACTTC
>TRBV7-2|TRBJ2-1|.|.
CASSFGQGAGPGQFF
TGTGCCAGCAGCTTTGGACAGGGAGCGGGACCGGGGCAGTTCTTC
>TRBV2|TRBJ2-7|TRBD2|.
CASNPAGGDSYEQYF
TGTGCCAGCAATCCAGCGGGGGGAGACTCCTACGAGCAGTACTTC
>TRBV5-1|TRBJ1-2|TRBD1|.
CASSRTGTDYGYTF
TGCGCCAGCAGCCGGACCGGGACAGACTATGGCTACACCTTC
>TRBV4-1|TRBJ1-1|.|.
CASSQDKNTEAFF
TGCGCCAGCAGCCAAGACAAGAACACTGAAGCTTTCTTT
>TRBV7-3|TRBJ2-3|TRBD1|.
CASSSPLRQGRTTSTDTQYF
TGTGCCAGCAGCTCACCCCTTAGACAGGGCCGGACCACTAGCACAGATACGCAGTATTTT
>TRBV11-2|TRBJ1-1|.|.
CASSFPQNRNTEAFF
TGTGCCAGCAGCTTCCCCCAGAATCGGAACACTGAAGCTTTCTTT
>TRBV30|TRBJ1-6|.|.
CAWRGRQLSSYNSPLHF
TGTGCCTGGAGAGGGAGGCAGCTTAGCTCCTATAATTCACCCCTCCACTTT
>TRBV25-1|TRBJ2-3|TRBD2|.
CGTPDPGGTNRTQYF
TGTGGCACCCCGGATCCGGGGGGGACCAACAGGACGCAGTATTTT